This entry is about one T cell receptor beta chain. In the original workflow: Amplification of reference gene primers provided the estimated nucleated cell counts. TCRdb's table, derived via immunoSEQ multiplex PCR, lists solely in-frame clones and lacks some. D and trimming come from the DNA, and the V and J calls and clone size come from that table. The sample has fewer than 85,000 clones, approximately 82% seen once. Germline assignment: CDR1 SQVTM and CDR2 ANQGSEA. This CDR3 spans 16 amino acids. Trimming cost V 7 bases and J 2 bases; bases outside gene matches: 15. This record comes from a study of blood T cell repertoires in COVID-19. Study overall: The United States, Italy and Spain provided the acute and convalescent COVID-19 samples. Nucleic acid was either cDNA or gDNA, and it came from T cells, B-cell-depleted T cells, or PBMCs.

Sample: peripheral blood. This receptor was taken from a human donor in a cohort sampled during active COVID-19. The chain has TRBV29-1 and TRBJ1-2, with TRBD1 identical over 8 bases. The CDR3 loop reads CSATSSIHRGNYGYTF. The CDR3 region has the DNA TGCAGCGCCACCAGCTCGATCCACAGGGGGAACTATGGCTACACCTTC.